This T cell receptor beta chain came from a study of T cells in Graves' hyperthyroidism and ophthalmopathy. Regarding the study as a whole: Blood also carried most thyroid clonotypes expanded above 0.001. Median prediction lead before ophthalmopathy onset was 6.5 months with the model.

The source material, RNA transcripts, was used to amplify TCR beta CDR3 regions. First-round RT-PCR of the TCR CDR3 relied on the HTBI primer set. Via MiXCR, TCRdb re-called the multiplex PCR reads, giving one row per CDR3 protein. The table shows some 490,000 distinct CDR3 sequences, with about 20% occurring only once. Ophthalmopathy patients had moderate-to-severe active disease, CAS ≥3, NOSPECS ≥4, and disease duration under 3 months. Cells are PBMCs isolated from around 9.4 ml of fresh blood. V was pared by 3 bases and J by 2 bases, with 12 bases between. Germline V gene sequence: CDR1 DFQATT, CDR2 SNEGSKA (reference sequence). The CDR3 extends over 14 amino acids. This clonotype was counted ten times or more. The antigen is not known.

This clonotype was sampled from a woman aged 70-85 years with Graves' ophthalmopathy. The sample comprised blood. This rearrangement joins TRBV20-1 to TRBJ2-3; TRBD1 or TRBD2 may be the D gene (5 bases each). This CDR3 reads CSASGTLFTDTQYF. The CDR3 DNA is TGCAGTGCTAGCGGGACCCTATTCACAGATACGCAGTATTTT.